A selection of T cell receptor beta chains follows, all from one sample in a study of blood T cell repertoires in COVID-19. Here immunoSEQ multiplex PCR was the method, and the copy in TCRdb shows in-frame clones only, minus some. The sample holds about 280,000 clones; roughly 88% are singletons and the top ten take 9% to 9.5%. What was sequenced was peripheral blood. These receptors originate from a man aged 18-30 years with active or convalescent COVID-19. Both conserved end residues are part of each CDR3. The order of the fields is D gene, clone size, V gene, J gene, CDR3 protein, CDR3 DNA. D genes are given only for firm matches. Not every row has a clone size; where given, it reads once, few, many or a size class.

d_gene: .
abundance: .
v_gene: TRBV10-3
j_gene: TRBJ2-3
CDR3aa: CAISESGGTDTQYF
CDR3nt: TGTGCCATCAGTGAGTCCGGAGGCACAGATACGCAGTATTTT

d_gene: .
abundance: .
v_gene: TRBV5-4
j_gene: TRBJ1-4
CDR3aa: CASSLKGATNEKLFF
CDR3nt: TGTGCCAGCAGCTTGAAGGGGGCAACTAATGAAAAACTGTTTTTT

d_gene: .
abundance: .
v_gene: TRBV6-5
j_gene: TRBJ1-2
CDR3aa: CASRESTATYYGYTF
CDR3nt: TGTGCCAGCAGGGAGTCGACCGCTACCTATTATGGCTACACCTTC

d_gene: TRBD2
abundance: .
v_gene: TRBV7-6
j_gene: TRBJ2-7
CDR3aa: CASSAAGVYEQYF
CDR3nt: TGTGCCAGCAGCGCGGCGGGGGTCTACGAGCAGTACTTC

d_gene: .
abundance: .
v_gene: TRBV3-1/TRBV3-2
j_gene: TRBJ1-5
CDR3aa: CASSHGPTHQPQHF
CDR3nt: TGTGCCAGCAGCCATGGGCCAACCCACCAGCCCCAGCATTTT

d_gene: TRBD1
abundance: .
v_gene: TRBV27
j_gene: TRBJ1-5
CDR3aa: CASSPRQGSQPQHF
CDR3nt: TGTGCCAGCAGTCCCCGACAGGGTAGTCAGCCCCAGCATTTT

d_gene: .
abundance: .
v_gene: TRBV7-9
j_gene: TRBJ2-3
CDR3aa: CASSLVVFRTGTTDTQYF
CDR3nt: TGTGCCAGCAGCTTAGTAGTGTTCAGAACAGGGACCACAGATACGCAGTATTTT

d_gene: TRBD1
abundance: few
v_gene: TRBV27
j_gene: TRBJ1-2
CDR3aa: CASSSLRGNEVGYGYTF
CDR3nt: TGTGCCAGCAGTTCACTCAGGGGGAACGAGGTGGGGTATGGCTACACCTTC

d_gene: .
abundance: many
v_gene: TRBV10-3
j_gene: TRBJ1-5
CDR3aa: CAISESGADSSGPQHF
CDR3nt: TGTGCCATCAGTGAGTCCGGGGCGGACAGTTCAGGGCCCCAGCATTTT

d_gene: TRBD1
abundance: .
v_gene: TRBV7-8
j_gene: TRBJ1-2
CDR3aa: CASSSQGQIYGYTF
CDR3nt: TGTGCCAGCAGCTCCCAGGGACAGATCTATGGCTACACCTTC

d_gene: TRBD1
abundance: .
v_gene: TRBV3-1/TRBV3-2
j_gene: TRBJ1-1
CDR3aa: CASSPRNRGVFPNTEAFF
CDR3nt: TGTGCCAGCAGTCCTAGGAACAGGGGCGTTTTTCCGAACACTGAAGCTTTCTTT

d_gene: .
abundance: .
v_gene: TRBV5-5
j_gene: TRBJ1-5
CDR3aa: CASSREGVQPQHF
CDR3nt: TGTGCCAGCAGCCGTGAAGGGGTTCAGCCCCAGCATTTT

d_gene: TRBD2
abundance: .
v_gene: TRBV27
j_gene: TRBJ2-7
CDR3aa: CASSYSGAAYEQYF
CDR3nt: TGTGCCAGCAGTTATAGCGGGGCCGCCTACGAGCAGTACTTC

d_gene: .
abundance: .
v_gene: TRBV7-3
j_gene: TRBJ1-1
CDR3aa: CASSLIGARANTEAFF
CDR3nt: TGTGCCAGCAGCTTAATTGGGGCTAGGGCGAACACTGAAGCTTTCTTT

d_gene: .
abundance: .
v_gene: TRBV4-1
j_gene: TRBJ2-7
CDR3aa: CASSQGGGYEQYF
CDR3nt: TGCGCCAGCAGCCAAGGAGGGGGCTACGAGCAGTACTTC

d_gene: .
abundance: .
v_gene: TRBV18
j_gene: TRBJ1-5
CDR3aa: CASSRTQNQPQHF
CDR3nt: TGTGCCAGCTCGCGGACACAAAATCAGCCCCAGCATTTT

d_gene: .
abundance: .
v_gene: TRBV19
j_gene: TRBJ1-2
CDR3aa: CASSQGQSYGYTF
CDR3nt: TGTGCCAGTAGTCAGGGACAAAGCTATGGCTACACCTTC

d_gene: TRBD1
abundance: .
v_gene: TRBV4-1
j_gene: TRBJ2-5
CDR3aa: CASSQAGTGFRRETQYF
CDR3nt: TGCGCCAGCAGCCAAGCCGGGACAGGGTTTAGGAGGGAGACCCAGTACTTC

d_gene: TRBD1
abundance: .
v_gene: TRBV28
j_gene: TRBJ1-5
CDR3aa: CASTKQGADHLSNQPQHF
CDR3nt: TGTGCCAGCACCAAACAGGGGGCGGACCATCTTAGCAATCAGCCCCAGCATTTT

d_gene: TRBD1
abundance: .
v_gene: TRBV5-6
j_gene: TRBJ1-5
CDR3aa: CASSLGQGPGRNQPQHF
CDR3nt: TGTGCCAGCAGCTTGGGACAGGGGCCGGGTCGCAATCAGCCCCAGCATTTT

d_gene: .
abundance: .
v_gene: TRBV13
j_gene: TRBJ2-1
CDR3aa: CASSLAGGRNEQFF
CDR3nt: TGTGCCAGCAGCTTAGCGGGGGGCCGGAATGAGCAGTTCTTC

d_gene: .
abundance: .
v_gene: TRBV7-2
j_gene: TRBJ2-7
CDR3aa: CASSLGSSAYEQYF
CDR3nt: TGTGCCAGCAGCTTAGGGTCTAGCGCCTACGAGCAGTACTTC

d_gene: .
abundance: .
v_gene: TRBV6-5
j_gene: TRBJ2-7
CDR3aa: CASSYWSGDSEYEQYF
CDR3nt: TGTGCCAGCAGTTACTGGTCGGGGGATTCCGAATACGAGCAGTACTTC

d_gene: .
abundance: .
v_gene: TRBV6-5
j_gene: TRBJ2-1
CDR3aa: CASRVGGPYNEQFF
CDR3nt: TGTGCCAGCAGAGTGGGGGGTCCATACAATGAGCAGTTCTTC

d_gene: TRBD1
abundance: .
v_gene: TRBV29-1
j_gene: TRBJ1-2
CDR3aa: CSARTGSNYGYTF
CDR3nt: TGCAGCGCCCGGACAGGATCGAACTATGGCTACACCTTC

d_gene: .
abundance: .
v_gene: TRBV2
j_gene: TRBJ2-4
CDR3aa: CASTQKGGGAVNIQYF
CDR3nt: TGTGCCAGCACTCAGAAAGGAGGCGGAGCCGTAAACATTCAGTACTTC

d_gene: .
abundance: .
v_gene: TRBV6-1
j_gene: TRBJ1-2
CDR3aa: CASSETRGGYGYTF
CDR3nt: TGTGCCAGCAGTGAAACCCGAGGAGGCTATGGCTACACCTTC

d_gene: .
abundance: .
v_gene: TRBV12-2
j_gene: TRBJ2-2
CDR3aa: CASRLGGEVNTGELFF
CDR3nt: TGTGCAAGTCGCTTAGGCGGGGAAGTGAACACCGGGGAGCTGTTTTTT

d_gene: TRBD2
abundance: .
v_gene: TRBV7-8
j_gene: TRBJ2-7
CDR3aa: CASSLDSGGIEQYF
CDR3nt: TGTGCCAGCAGCTTAGACAGCGGGGGTATTGAGCAGTACTTC

d_gene: TRBD1
abundance: .
v_gene: TRBV10-1
j_gene: TRBJ1-1
CDR3aa: CASSNGQGVLAEAFF
CDR3nt: TGCGCCAGCAGTAATGGACAGGGGGTTCTGGCTGAAGCTTTCTTT

d_gene: .
abundance: .
v_gene: TRBV3-1/TRBV3-2
j_gene: TRBJ1-5
CDR3aa: CASTPTATSNQPQHF
CDR3nt: TGTGCCAGCACCCCGACAGCTACTAGCAATCAGCCCCAGCATTTT

d_gene: .
abundance: .
v_gene: TRBV5-4
j_gene: TRBJ2-5
CDR3aa: CASSLERVQETQYF
CDR3nt: TGTGCCAGCAGCTTGGAACGGGTCCAAGAGACCCAGTACTTC

d_gene: TRBD1
abundance: .
v_gene: TRBV4-3
j_gene: TRBJ2-7
CDR3aa: CASSQDRTGSSYEQYF
CDR3nt: TGCGCCAGCAGCCAAGATAGGACAGGGTCTTCCTACGAGCAGTACTTC

d_gene: TRBD2
abundance: .
v_gene: TRBV6-2/TRBV6-3
j_gene: TRBJ2-1
CDR3aa: CASSTLGGSYNEQFF
CDR3nt: TGTGCCAGCAGCACCTTGGGGGGGTCCTACAATGAGCAGTTCTTC

d_gene: TRBD1
abundance: once
v_gene: TRBV12-3/TRBV12-4
j_gene: TRBJ1-1
CDR3aa: CASSPDREEGAFF
CDR3nt: TGTGCCAGCAGCCCCGACAGGGAAGAGGGAGCTTTCTTT

d_gene: .
abundance: .
v_gene: TRBV11-3
j_gene: TRBJ2-2
CDR3aa: CASSLDQNTGELFF
CDR3nt: TGTGCCAGCAGCTTAGATCAGAACACCGGGGAGCTGTTTTTT

d_gene: .
abundance: .
v_gene: TRBV2
j_gene: TRBJ2-7
CDR3aa: CVVKGYEQYF
CDR3nt: TGTGTTGTAAAGGGGTACGAGCAGTACTTC

d_gene: TRBD2
abundance: .
v_gene: TRBV5-1
j_gene: TRBJ2-1
CDR3aa: CASSLVGSGAQSSYNEQFF
CDR3nt: TGCGCCAGCAGCTTGGTAGGTAGCGGGGCCCAGAGCTCCTACAATGAGCAGTTCTTC

d_gene: TRBD1
abundance: .
v_gene: TRBV19
j_gene: TRBJ1-2
CDR3aa: CASSPGTGALGYTF
CDR3nt: TGTGCCAGTAGCCCCGGCACAGGGGCCCTAGGCTACACCTTC

d_gene: TRBD1
abundance: .
v_gene: TRBV10-3
j_gene: TRBJ1-3
CDR3aa: CAARGSSGNTIYF
CDR3nt: TGTGCCGCCAGGGGGAGCTCTGGAAACACCATATATTTT

d_gene: TRBD2
abundance: .
v_gene: TRBV5-5
j_gene: TRBJ2-2
CDR3aa: CASSSAGGLTGELFF
CDR3nt: TGTGCCAGCAGCTCAGCGGGGGGCCTCACCGGGGAGCTGTTTTTT

d_gene: TRBD2
abundance: .
v_gene: TRBV5-1
j_gene: TRBJ2-1
CDR3aa: CASSLEGTSGGNEQFF
CDR3nt: TGCGCCAGCAGCTTGGAGGGGACTAGCGGGGGGAATGAGCAGTTCTTC

d_gene: .
abundance: once
v_gene: TRBV19
j_gene: TRBJ1-5
CDR3aa: CASSIVFRGNQPQHF
CDR3nt: TGTGCCAGTAGTATAGTTTTTAGAGGCAATCAGCCCCAGCATTTT

d_gene: TRBD2
abundance: .
v_gene: TRBV10-3
j_gene: TRBJ2-5
CDR3aa: CAISSLTSGSKETQYF
CDR3nt: TGTGCCATCAGTTCCTTGACTAGCGGGTCCAAAGAGACCCAGTACTTC

d_gene: .
abundance: .
v_gene: TRBV12-3/TRBV12-4
j_gene: TRBJ2-1
CDR3aa: CASRDPYNEQFF
CDR3nt: TGTGCCAGCCGAGATCCTTACAATGAGCAGTTCTTC

d_gene: .
abundance: .
v_gene: TRBV5-1
j_gene: TRBJ1-6
CDR3aa: CASSLVPAYNSPLHF
CDR3nt: TGCGCCAGCAGCTTGGTTCCAGCCTATAATTCACCCCTCCACTTT

d_gene: .
abundance: .
v_gene: TRBV11-3
j_gene: TRBJ2-7
CDR3aa: CASLTAISYEQYF
CDR3nt: TGTGCCAGCCTGACAGCAATCTCCTACGAGCAGTACTTC

d_gene: .
abundance: .
v_gene: TRBV2
j_gene: TRBJ1-4
CDR3aa: CAIQKGRGRGEEKLFF
CDR3nt: TGTGCCATACAGAAGGGGCGAGGGCGGGGCGAGGAAAAACTGTTTTTT

d_gene: .
abundance: .
v_gene: TRBV6-5
j_gene: TRBJ1-4
CDR3aa: CASTLTDATNEKLFF
CDR3nt: TGTGCCAGCACCCTGACAGATGCAACTAATGAAAAACTGTTTTTT

d_gene: .
abundance: .
v_gene: TRBV5-8
j_gene: TRBJ2-3
CDR3aa: CASSSGQIPTDTQYF
CDR3nt: TGTGCCAGCAGCTCCGGACAGATTCCGACAGATACGCAGTATTTT

d_gene: TRBD1
abundance: .
v_gene: TRBV27
j_gene: TRBJ1-2
CDR3aa: CASGYTGQGRGFYTF
CDR3nt: TGTGCCAGCGGTTACACTGGACAGGGAAGAGGCTTCTACACCTTC

d_gene: TRBD2
abundance: once
v_gene: TRBV9
j_gene: TRBJ2-4
CDR3aa: CASSDRGRLGGKNIQYF
CDR3nt: TGTGCCAGCAGCGACCGCGGGAGATTGGGGGGCAAAAACATTCAGTACTTC

d_gene: .
abundance: once
v_gene: TRBV7-7
j_gene: TRBJ1-3
CDR3aa: CASSLAAGAGNTIYF
CDR3nt: TGTGCCAGCAGCTTAGCTGCGGGGGCTGGAAACACCATATATTTT

d_gene: .
abundance: .
v_gene: TRBV20-1
j_gene: TRBJ2-5
CDR3aa: CSASFGAQYF
CDR3nt: TGCAGTGCTAGTTTCGGGGCCCAGTACTTC

d_gene: TRBD1
abundance: .
v_gene: TRBV9
j_gene: TRBJ1-3
CDR3aa: CASSEQGSENTIYF
CDR3nt: TGTGCCAGCAGCGAACAGGGGTCGGAAAACACCATATATTTT

d_gene: .
abundance: once
v_gene: TRBV7-2
j_gene: TRBJ1-6
CDR3aa: CASSLGPTASNSPLHF
CDR3nt: TGTGCCAGCAGCTTAGGTCCGACAGCCAGTAATTCACCCCTCCACTTT

d_gene: TRBD1
abundance: .
v_gene: TRBV7-2
j_gene: TRBJ1-2
CDR3aa: CASSFVGQQGTGGYTF
CDR3nt: TGTGCCAGCAGCTTTGTAGGGCAACAGGGGACGGGTGGCTACACCTTC

d_gene: .
abundance: .
v_gene: TRBV4-1
j_gene: TRBJ2-3
CDR3aa: CASSQTKTTDTQYF
CDR3nt: TGCGCCAGCAGCCAGACTAAAACGACAGATACGCAGTATTTT